The 21 T cell receptor beta chains below all came from one sample that was sequenced in a study of T cells in Graves' hyperthyroidism and ophthalmopathy. RNA transcripts yielded amplified TCR beta CDR3 regions. The HTBI primer set served for first-round RT-PCR of the TCR CDR3. Via MiXCR, TCRdb re-called the multiplex PCR reads, giving one row per CDR3 protein. The sample carries hundreds of thousands of distinct CDR3 sequences, around 21% recorded once. The sample was blood. Receptor source: a man aged 30 to 39 with Graves' ophthalmopathy.

The gene calls are TRBV14 and TRBJ1-6, with 8 bases matching TRBD1. Unmatched junction bases numbered 2, after V lost 4 bases and J lost 6 bases. Germline CDR1 SGHDN, CDR2 FVKESK. The CDR3 length is 14 residues. The CDR3 bases are TGTGCCAGCAGCCGGACAGGGAGTAATTCACCCCTCCACTTT. Protein sequence: CASSRTGSNSPLHF.

The chain has TRBV7-9 and TRBJ2-1; 11 bases map to TRBD2. CDR1 SEHNR and CDR2 FQNEAQ come from the germline V gene (reference sequence). This CDR3 has 19 amino acids. V lost 5 bases, J lost 4 bases, and 16 bases stayed unmatched. CDR3 loop: CASSRLAGGPIFYYNEQFF. Written as DNA, the CDR3 is TGTGCCAGCAGCCGTTTAGCGGGAGGGCCTATTTTTTATTACAATGAGCAGTTCTTC. The variable domain in full, completed from reference TRBV7-9 and TRBJ2-1, reads DTGVSQNPRHKITKRGQNVTFRCDPISEHNRLYWYRQTLGQGPEFLTYFQNEAQLEKSRLLSDRFSAERPKGSFSTLEIQRTEQGDSAMYLCASSRLAGGPIFYYNEQFFGPGTRLTVL.

This clonotype turned up a few times. The V call is TRBV28, the J call TRBJ2-3; D ambiguous. Germline V CDR1 and CDR2: MDHEN, SYDVKM. Trimming removed 7 bases at V and 0 bases at J, with 14 bases between. This CDR3 is built from 15 residues. CDR3 in amino acids: CASTPGSTSTDTQYF. CDR3 DNA sequence: TGTGCCAGCACCCCGGGTTCCACTAGCACAGATACGCAGTATTTT.

This clonotype was counted only a few times. This chain connects TRBV5-1 to TRBJ2-5, with 7 bases identical to TRBD1. The V gene end was trimmed by 1 base and the J gene end by 2 bases; junction bases not matched to a gene: 2. The CDR3 loop spans 14 amino acids. Germline CDR1 reads SGHRS; CDR2 reads YFSETQ. DNA of the CDR3: TGCGCCAGCAGCTTGTGGGACAGACAAGAGACCCAGTACTTC. Protein: CASSLWDRQETQYF.

This clonotype has at least ten counts. The gene calls are TRBV2 and TRBJ2-1, with 9 positions matching TRBD1. The CDR3 consists of 15 residues. Germline values: CDR1 SNHLY, CDR2 FYNNEI. The V gene end was trimmed by 6 bases and the J gene end by 4 bases; junction bases not matched to a gene: 7. This chain's CDR3 is CASSRETGGYNEQFF. CDR3 nucleotide sequence: TGTGCCAGCAGCCGAGAGACAGGGGGATACAATGAGCAGTTCTTC. Full variable domain (outside the CDR3, taken from reference TRBV2 and TRBJ2-1): EPEVTQTPSHQVTQMGQEVILRCVPISNHLYFYWYRQILGQKVEFLVSFYNNEISEKSEIFDDQFSVERPDGSNFTLKIRSTKLEDSAMYFCASSRETGGYNEQFFGPGTRLTVL.

The gene calls are TRBV12-3 or TRBV12-4 and TRBJ2-7; 8 bases match TRBD1. The CDR3 sequence is 14 residues long. With V trimmed by 5 bases and J by 4 bases, 7 bases remained unmatched. The CDR3 sequence is CASSGGQGSYEQYF. For the CDR3, the DNA is TGTGCCAGCAGTGGAGGACAGGGTAGTTACGAGCAGTACTTC.

This clonotype was counted ten times or more. The chain carries TRBV3-1 and TRBJ1-5; possible D gene TRBD1, 5 bases. CDR1 and CDR2 (germline): LGHDT, YNNKEL (reference sequence). V lost 0 bases, J lost 9 bases, and 9 bases lay in between. This CDR3 is built from 13 residues. In nucleotides, the CDR3 is TGTGCCAGCAGCCAAGATCCGAGGGGGCCCCAGCATTTT. Translated: CASSQDPRGPQHF.

The chain recombines TRBV20-1 with TRBJ2-7, with 14 bases that match TRBD2. Germline CDR1 and CDR2: DFQATT and SNEGSKA (reference sequence). The V and J ends lost 0 bases and 4 bases, in that order; junction bases with no gene match: 2. The CDR3 contains 15 residues. The CDR3 DNA reads as TGCAGTGCTAGAGATTGGACTAGCGGGAGGTACGAGCAGTACTTC. It yields the protein CSARDWTSGRYEQYF.

The chain uses TRBV25-1 and TRBJ2-1; 9 bases line up with TRBD2. This CDR3 has 16 amino acids. After removal of 1 base from V and 6 bases from J, the junction contained 7 bases not matched to a gene. Germline V gene data show CDR1 as MGHDK and CDR2 as SYGVNS. The CDR3: CASSELAGGPSNEQFF. For the CDR3, the DNA is TGTGCCAGCAGTGAATTGGCGGGAGGGCCGAGCAATGAGCAGTTCTTC.

Many counts were recorded for this clonotype. CDR3: CAISPQGFEQYF. The DNA for the CDR3 is TGTGCCATCAGTCCCCAGGGATTTGAGCAGTACTTC. The V call is TRBV10-3, the J call TRBJ2-7, with TRBD1 as a possible D gene (5 bases). V was cut by 5 bases and J by 7 bases, with 12 bases left in between. CDR3 length: 12 residues. Germline V gene sequence: CDR1 ENHRY, CDR2 SYGVKD.

This clonotype was seen a handful of times. The V call is TRBV30, the J call TRBJ2-1; 8 positions agree with TRBD2. Per germline, CDR1 GTSNPN and CDR2 SVGIG (reference sequence). This CDR3 spans 17 amino acids. Trimming removed 0 bases from V and 0 bases from J; junction bases left unmatched: 7. In nucleotides, the CDR3 is TGTGCCTGGAGTGTGTACCCGAGCGGGAGCTCCTACAATGAGCAGTTCTTC. Protein: CAWSVYPSGSSYNEQFF.

The chain uses TRBV27 and TRBJ2-6; tentatively, D is TRBD2 (5 bases). V lost 6 bases to trimming and J lost 13 bases, with 13 bases between them. The CDR3 length is 12 residues. Germline V gene data show CDR1 as MNHEY and CDR2 as SMNVEV (reference sequence). The DNA for the CDR3 is TGTGCCAGCAGAGAGAGGGATAGAGTCCTGACTTTC. Translated, it gives CASRERDRVLTF.

The chain combines TRBV28 with TRBJ1-5; TRBD1 matches 7 bases. The germline gives CDR1 MDHEN, CDR2 SYDVKM. V lost 4 bases and J lost 1; bases outside the gene matches: 13. The CDR3 has 18 amino acids. In DNA, the CDR3 is TGTGCCAGCAGTTCCCGATCGCAGGGGGTATGGAGCAATCAGCCCCAGCATTTT. This sequence encodes CASSSRSQGVWSNQPQHF.

This clonotype has at least ten counts. The rearrangement uses TRBV11-2 and TRBJ2-7; D not resolved. Germline V gene data show CDR1 as SGHAT and CDR2 as FQNNGV. The CDR3 runs to 13 residues. The ends were cut back, 0 bases at V and 7 bases at J, with 10 bases in the middle. The CDR3 loop reads CASSLDRAREQYF. DNA of the CDR3: TGTGCCAGCAGCTTAGATCGGGCTCGGGAGCAGTACTTC.

This clonotype was observed many times. This chain uses TRBV13 with TRBJ2-5, with D maybe TRBD2 (5 bases). The CDR3 has 14 amino acids. Trimming took 6 bases from V and 2 from J, leaving 13 bases between them. The germline V gene has CDR1 PRHDT and CDR2 FYEKMQ (reference sequence). The CDR3 protein is CASSLWLAQETQYF. The DNA of the CDR3 is TGTGCCAGCAGTTTGTGGCTAGCTCAAGAGACCCAGTACTTC.

Many counts were recorded for this clonotype. The chain is built from TRBV7-2 and TRBJ2-1, with no clear D. Trimming removed 2 bases at V and 9 bases at J, with 14 bases between. There are 14 residues in the CDR3. CDR1 and CDR2 from the germline V gene are SGHTA and FQGNSA. The CDR3 DNA sequence: TGTGCCAGCAGCTTAAGTTGGGGTACCAGTGAGCAGTTCTTC. It specifies CASSLSWGTSEQFF.

This clonotype was detected only a few times. The genes are TRBV2 and TRBJ2-2; 8 positions match TRBD2. The V gene's germline CDR1 is SNHLY and CDR2 FYNNEI. The CDR3 contains 15 residues. V lost 5 bases and J lost 4; bases outside the gene matches: 6. The CDR3 sequence is CASSKSGSSTGELFF. The CDR3 nucleotides read TGTGCCAGCAGTAAAAGCGGGAGTTCCACCGGGGAGCTGTTTTTT. Combining the CDR3 with reference TRBV2 and TRBJ2-2 gives the whole variable domain EPEVTQTPSHQVTQMGQEVILRCVPISNHLYFYWYRQILGQKVEFLVSFYNNEISEKSEIFDDQFSVERPDGSNFTLKIRSTKLEDSAMYFCASSKSGSSTGELFFGEGSRLTVL.

The V gene is TRBV3-1, the J gene TRBJ2-7; D is perhaps TRBD2 (5 bases). This CDR3 has 13 amino acids. Germline V gives CDR1 LGHDT, CDR2 YNNKEL (reference sequence). The ends were cut back, 4 bases at V and 7 bases at J, with 14 bases in the middle. In DNA form, the CDR3 reads TGTGCCAGCAGCCCCCGGTCGGGGTTGGAGCAGTACTTC. This encodes CASSPRSGLEQYF.

The V and J genes are TRBV28 and TRBJ2-6; 11 positions match TRBD1. Per the germline V gene, CDR1 is MDHEN and CDR2 is SYDVKM. V shed 2 bases and J 0 bases; nucleotides not matched to a gene: 12. The CDR3 has 21 residues. The CDR3 bases are TGTGCCAGCAGTTTAGTTGGACAGGGGGCCTTTTCAAGCTCTGGGGCCAACGTCCTGACTTTC. Its translation: CASSLVGQGAFSSSGANVLTF.

The rearrangement uses TRBV28 and TRBJ1-2, with D tentatively TRBD1 (5 bases). CDR1 is MDHEN and CDR2 is SYDVKM in the germline V gene. Trimming shortened V by 2 bases and J by 1 base, and 11 bases separated the two germline ends. This CDR3 comprises 15 residues. CDR3 nucleotides: TGTGCCAGCAGTTTAGTACAGGCCCTTAACTATGGCTACACCTTC. Encoded protein: CASSLVQALNYGYTF.

The rearrangement joins TRBV20-1 to TRBJ2-1; D remains ambiguous. V was cut by 5 bases and J by 4 bases, with 12 bases left in between. This CDR3 has 13 amino acids. Germline CDR1 and CDR2: DFQATT and SNEGSKA (reference sequence). Here the CDR3 reads CSARSPEYNEQFF. The CDR3 DNA sequence: TGCAGTGCTCGTAGCCCGGAATACAATGAGCAGTTCTTC.